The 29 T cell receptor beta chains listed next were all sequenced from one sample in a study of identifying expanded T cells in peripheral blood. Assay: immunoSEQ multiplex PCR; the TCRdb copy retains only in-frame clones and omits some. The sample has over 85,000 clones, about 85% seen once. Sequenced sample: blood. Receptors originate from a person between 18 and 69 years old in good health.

CDR3 protein: CASSQGQNTEAFF. The CDR3 nucleotides read TGTGCCAGCAGCCAAGGACAGAACACTGAAGCTTTCTTT. The rearrangement joins TRBV7-2 to TRBJ1-1; D might be TRBD1 (5 bases). The V end was cut by 5 bases, the J end by 1 base, with 8 bases between. Per germline, CDR1 SGHTA and CDR2 FQGNSA. The CDR3 is 13 residues long.

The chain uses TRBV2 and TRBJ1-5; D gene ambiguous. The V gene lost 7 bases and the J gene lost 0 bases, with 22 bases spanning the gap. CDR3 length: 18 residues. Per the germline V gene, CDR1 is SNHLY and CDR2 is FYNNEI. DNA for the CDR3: TGTGCCAGCAAGGACCGGGGTATAGGTGGAGTTAGCAATCAGCCCCAGCATTTT. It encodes CASKDRGIGGVSNQPQHF.

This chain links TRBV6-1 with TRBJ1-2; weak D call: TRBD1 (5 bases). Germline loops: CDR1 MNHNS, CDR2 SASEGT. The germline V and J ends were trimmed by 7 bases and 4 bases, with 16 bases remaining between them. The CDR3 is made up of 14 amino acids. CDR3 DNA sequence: TGTGCCAGCACCCAATCCGGGGCTCCCTATGGCTACACCTTC. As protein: CASTQSGAPYGYTF.

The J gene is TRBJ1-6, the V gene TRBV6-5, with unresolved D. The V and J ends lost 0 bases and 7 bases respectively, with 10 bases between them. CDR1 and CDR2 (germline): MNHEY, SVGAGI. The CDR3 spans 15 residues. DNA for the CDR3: TGTGCCAGCAGTTACTCCCAGTCTCTAAATTCACCCCTCCACTTT. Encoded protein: CASSYSQSLNSPLHF.

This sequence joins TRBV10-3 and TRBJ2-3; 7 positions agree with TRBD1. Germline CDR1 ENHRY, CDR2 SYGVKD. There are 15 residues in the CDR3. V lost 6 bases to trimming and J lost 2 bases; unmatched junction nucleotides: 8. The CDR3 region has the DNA TGTGCCATCAGGGATTCGGACAGGACCACAGATACGCAGTATTTT. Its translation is CAIRDSDRTTDTQYF.

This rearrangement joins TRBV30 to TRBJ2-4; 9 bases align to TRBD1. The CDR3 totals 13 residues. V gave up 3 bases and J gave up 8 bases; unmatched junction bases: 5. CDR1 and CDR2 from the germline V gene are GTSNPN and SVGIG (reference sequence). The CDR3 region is CAWSKTGGDIQYF. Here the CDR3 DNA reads TGTGCCTGGAGCAAGACAGGGGGTGACATTCAGTACTTC.

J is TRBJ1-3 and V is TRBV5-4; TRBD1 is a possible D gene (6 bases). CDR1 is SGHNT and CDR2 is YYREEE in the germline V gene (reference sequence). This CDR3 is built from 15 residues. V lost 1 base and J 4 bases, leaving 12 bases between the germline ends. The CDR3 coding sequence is TGTGCCAGCAGCTTGCCCGGGACAACGGGAAACACCATATATTTT. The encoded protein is CASSLPGTTGNTIYF.

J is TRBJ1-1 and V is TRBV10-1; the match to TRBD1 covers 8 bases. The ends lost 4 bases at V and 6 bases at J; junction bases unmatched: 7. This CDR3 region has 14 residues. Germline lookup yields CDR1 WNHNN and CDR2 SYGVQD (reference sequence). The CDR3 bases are TGCGCCAGCAGTGCTGGGACAGGAAGGGCTGAAGCTTTCTTT. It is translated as CASSAGTGRAEAFF.

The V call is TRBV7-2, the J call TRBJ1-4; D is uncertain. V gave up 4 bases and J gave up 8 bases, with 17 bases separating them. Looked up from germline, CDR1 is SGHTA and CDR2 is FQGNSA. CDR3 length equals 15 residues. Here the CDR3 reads CASSSPEGLGEKLFF. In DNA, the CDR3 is TGTGCCAGCAGCTCCCCGGAGGGATTGGGAGAAAAACTGTTTTTT.

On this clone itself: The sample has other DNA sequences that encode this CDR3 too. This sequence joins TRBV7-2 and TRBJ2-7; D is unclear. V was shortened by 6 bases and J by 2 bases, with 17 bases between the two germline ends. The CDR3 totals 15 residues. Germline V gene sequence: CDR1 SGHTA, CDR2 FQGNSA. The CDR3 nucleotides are TGTGCCAGCAGTCCCCGCTCCGACACCGCCTACGAGCAGTACTTC. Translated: CASSPRSDTAYEQYF.

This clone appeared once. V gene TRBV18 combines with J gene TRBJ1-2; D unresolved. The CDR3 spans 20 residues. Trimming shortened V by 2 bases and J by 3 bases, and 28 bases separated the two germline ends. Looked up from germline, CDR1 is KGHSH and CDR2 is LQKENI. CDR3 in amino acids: CASSPRAFGVVKQKYYGYTF. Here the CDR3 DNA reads TGTGCCAGCTCACCAAGGGCATTTGGTGTGGTGAAACAGAAATACTATGGCTACACCTTC.

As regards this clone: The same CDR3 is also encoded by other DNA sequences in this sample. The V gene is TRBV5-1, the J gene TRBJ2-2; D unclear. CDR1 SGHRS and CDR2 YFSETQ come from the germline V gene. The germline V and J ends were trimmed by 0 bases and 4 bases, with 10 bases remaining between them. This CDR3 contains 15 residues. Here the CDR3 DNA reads TGCGCCAGCAGCTTGGTAAGGGTTGGCACCGGGGAGCTGTTTTTT. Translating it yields CASSLVRVGTGELFF.

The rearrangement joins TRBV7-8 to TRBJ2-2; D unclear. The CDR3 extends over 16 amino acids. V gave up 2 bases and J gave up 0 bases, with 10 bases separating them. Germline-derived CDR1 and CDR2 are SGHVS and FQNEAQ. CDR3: CASSLTSGANTGELFF. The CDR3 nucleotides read TGTGCCAGCAGCTTAACGTCAGGAGCGAACACCGGGGAGCTGTTTTTT. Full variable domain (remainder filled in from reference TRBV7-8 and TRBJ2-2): GAGVSQSPRYKVAKRGQDVALRCDPISGHVSLFWYQQALGQGPEFLTYFQNEAQLDKSGLPSDRFFAERPEGSVSTLKIQRTQQEDSAVYLCASSLTSGANTGELFFGEGSRLTVL.

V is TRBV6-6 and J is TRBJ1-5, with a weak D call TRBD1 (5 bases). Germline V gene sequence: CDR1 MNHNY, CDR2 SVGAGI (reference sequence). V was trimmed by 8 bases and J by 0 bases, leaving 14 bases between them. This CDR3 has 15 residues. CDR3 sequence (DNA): TGTGCCAGCCGGTCGACGGGGGGTAGCAATCAGCCCCAGCATTTT. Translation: CASRSTGGSNQPQHF.

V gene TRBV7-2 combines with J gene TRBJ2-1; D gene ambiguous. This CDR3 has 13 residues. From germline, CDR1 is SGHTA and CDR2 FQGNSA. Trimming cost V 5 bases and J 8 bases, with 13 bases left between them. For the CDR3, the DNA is TGTGCCAGCAGCCCCGGCTTGGGCTATGAGCAGTTCTTC. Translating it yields CASSPGLGYEQFF. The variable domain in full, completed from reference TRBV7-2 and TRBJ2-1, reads GAGVSQSPSNKVTEKGKDVELRCDPISGHTALYWYRQSLGQGLEFLIYFQGNSAPDKSGLPSDRFSAERTGGSVSTLTIQRTQQEDSAVYLCASSPGLGYEQFFGPGTRLTVL.

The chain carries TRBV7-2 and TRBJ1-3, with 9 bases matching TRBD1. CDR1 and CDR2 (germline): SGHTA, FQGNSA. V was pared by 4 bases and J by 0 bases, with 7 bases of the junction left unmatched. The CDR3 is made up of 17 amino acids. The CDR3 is CASSSTTGGYSGNTIYF. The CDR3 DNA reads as TGTGCCAGCAGCTCGACGACAGGGGGTTACTCTGGAAACACCATATATTTT.

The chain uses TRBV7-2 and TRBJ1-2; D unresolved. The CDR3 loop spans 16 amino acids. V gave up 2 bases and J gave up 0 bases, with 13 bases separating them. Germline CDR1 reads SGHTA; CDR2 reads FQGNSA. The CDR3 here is CASSLIPQVANYGYTF. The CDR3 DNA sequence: TGTGCCAGCAGCTTAATTCCCCAGGTCGCTAACTATGGCTACACCTTC.

The CDR3 DNA reads TGCGCCAGCAGTGTACAGGCCTTGCCCACGACGCTTTACTTC. Translated, it gives CASSVQALPTTLYF. The genes are TRBV10-1 and TRBJ2-7; weak D call: TRBD1 (5 bases). CDR1 and CDR2 (germline): WNHNN, SYGVQD (reference sequence). CDR3 length: 14 residues. Trimming took off 4 bases at V and 13 bases at J, with 23 bases between the two ends.

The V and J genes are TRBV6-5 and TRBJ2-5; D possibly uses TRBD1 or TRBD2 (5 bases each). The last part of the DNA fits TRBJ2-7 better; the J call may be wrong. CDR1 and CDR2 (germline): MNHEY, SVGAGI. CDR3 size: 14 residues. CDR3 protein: CASRPTGTRREQYF. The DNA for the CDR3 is TGTGCCAGTAGACCAACCGGGACCCGACGCGAGCAGTACTTC.

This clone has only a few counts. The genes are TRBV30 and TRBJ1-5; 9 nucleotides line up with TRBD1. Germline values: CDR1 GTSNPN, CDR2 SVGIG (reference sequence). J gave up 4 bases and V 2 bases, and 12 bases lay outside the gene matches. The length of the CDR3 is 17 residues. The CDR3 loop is CAWSRRYNDRGNQPQHF. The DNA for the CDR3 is TGTGCCTGGAGTCGCCGCTACAATGACAGGGGGAATCAGCCCCAGCATTTT.

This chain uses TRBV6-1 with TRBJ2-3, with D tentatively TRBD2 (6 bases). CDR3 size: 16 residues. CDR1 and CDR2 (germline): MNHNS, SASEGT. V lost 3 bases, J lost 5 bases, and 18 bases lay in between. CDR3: CASSDDFGAGLDTQYF. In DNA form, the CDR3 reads TGTGCCAGCAGTGACGACTTCGGGGCGGGGCTAGATACGCAGTATTTT.

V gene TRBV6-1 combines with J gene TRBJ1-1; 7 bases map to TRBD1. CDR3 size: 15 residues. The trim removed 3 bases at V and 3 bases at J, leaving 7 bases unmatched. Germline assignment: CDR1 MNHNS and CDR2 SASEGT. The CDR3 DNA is TGTGCCAGCAGTGACACAGGGGTAAGGCACACTGAAGCTTTCTTT. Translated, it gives CASSDTGVRHTEAFF.

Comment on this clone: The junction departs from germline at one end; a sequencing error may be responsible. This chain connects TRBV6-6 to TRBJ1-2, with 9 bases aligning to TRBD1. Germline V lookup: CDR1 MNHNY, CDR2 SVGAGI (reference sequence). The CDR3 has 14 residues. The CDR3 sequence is CASSYSRGTGFLLF. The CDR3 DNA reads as TGTGCCAGCAGTTACTCGAGGGGGACAGGGTTCTTACTCTTC.

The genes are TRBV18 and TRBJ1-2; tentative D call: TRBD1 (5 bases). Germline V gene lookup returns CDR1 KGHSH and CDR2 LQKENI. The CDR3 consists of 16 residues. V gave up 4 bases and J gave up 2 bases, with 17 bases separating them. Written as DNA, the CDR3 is TGTGCCAGCTCACTTTGGACATCGACAGAGAACTATGGCTACACCTTC. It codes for CASSLWTSTENYGYTF.

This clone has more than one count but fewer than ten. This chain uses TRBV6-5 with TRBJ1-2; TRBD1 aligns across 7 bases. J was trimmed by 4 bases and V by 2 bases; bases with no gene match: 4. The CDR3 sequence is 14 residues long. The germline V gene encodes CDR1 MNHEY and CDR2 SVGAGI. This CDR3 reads CASSYPDRIYGYTF. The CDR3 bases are TGTGCCAGCAGTTACCCGGACAGGATCTATGGCTACACCTTC.

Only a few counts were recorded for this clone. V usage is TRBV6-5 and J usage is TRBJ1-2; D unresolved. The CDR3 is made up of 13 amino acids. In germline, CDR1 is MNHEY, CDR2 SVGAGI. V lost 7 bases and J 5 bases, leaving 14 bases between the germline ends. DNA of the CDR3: TGTGCCAGCAAGGGAGGGCAGAAATATGGCTACACCTTC. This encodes CASKGGQKYGYTF.

Here the CDR3 DNA reads TGTGCCAGCAGGCCCGAGGGGGTGGAGACCCAGTACTTC. Translating it yields CASRPEGVETQYF. This sequence joins TRBV28 and TRBJ2-5; perhaps TRBD1 as D (6 bases). The CDR3 runs 13 residues. V lost 6 bases, J lost 5 bases, and 13 bases lay in between. Germline lookup yields CDR1 MDHEN and CDR2 SYDVKM.

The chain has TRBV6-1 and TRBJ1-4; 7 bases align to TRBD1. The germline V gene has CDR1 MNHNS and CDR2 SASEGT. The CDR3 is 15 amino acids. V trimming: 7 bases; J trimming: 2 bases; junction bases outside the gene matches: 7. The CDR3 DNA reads TGTGCCAGCACTTATGTGACAGGGACTAATGAAAAACTGTTTTTT. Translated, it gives CASTYVTGTNEKLFF.

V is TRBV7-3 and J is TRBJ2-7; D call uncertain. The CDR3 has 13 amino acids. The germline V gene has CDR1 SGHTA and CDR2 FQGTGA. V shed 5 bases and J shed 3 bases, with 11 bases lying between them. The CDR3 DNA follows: TGTGCCAGCAGCCACGGCAGAGACTACGAGCAGTACTTC. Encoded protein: CASSHGRDYEQYF.